This TCR beta chain stems from a study of blood T cell repertoires in COVID-19. On the study more broadly: Specimens from acute and convalescent COVID-19 originated in the United States, Italy and Spain. PBMCs, B-cell-depleted T cells, or T cells were the source of the cDNA or gDNA that made up the material.

There are 13 residues in the CDR3. CDR1 MDHEN and CDR2 SYDVKM come from the germline V gene. Trimming pared 2 bases from V and 2 bases from J, leaving 4 bases between. Under the authors' procedure: The authors estimated nucleated cell counts from reference gene primer amplification. The method was immunoSEQ multiplex PCR; TCRdb's version includes in-frame clones alone and lacks a portion of them. Clone size and the V and J calls come from that table; the DNA yielded D and trimming. The data hold 80,000 to 95,000 clones, with about nine tenths observed a single time. This TCR was sampled from a man aged 50 to 59 with active or convalescent COVID-19. The sequenced material came from peripheral blood. V gene TRBV28 combines with J gene TRBJ1-5; D uncertain. Here the CDR3 reads CASSLPGNQPQHF. The CDR3 DNA sequence: TGTGCCAGCAGTTTACCAGGCAATCAGCCCCAGCATTTT.